These 30 T cell receptor beta chains share one sample of origin, sequenced in a study of T cell repertoires in cytomegalovirus infection. MiXCR, applied by TCRdb to the reads, yields one record per CDR3 protein. The table has about 830,000 distinct CDR3 sequences, approximately 29% seen once. These receptors are not linked to any known antigen. The sample in question was cultured CD8+ T cells from PBMCs, obtained from culture after CMV antigen stimulation. The receptors shown here come from a human donor in good health (CMV status not recorded). Some clones in this sample may be carry-over from other donors' samples.

Comments on this clonotype: Germline is not matched at one junction end, which may reflect a read error. The J gene is TRBJ1-1, the V gene TRBV6-5, with D unclear. The CDR3 runs 13 residues. Germline CDR1 is MNHEY and CDR2 is SVGAGI. CDR3 nucleotide sequence: TGTGCCAGCTGTTACTCTTGGGCCACTGAAGCTTTCTTT. Translating it yields CASCYSWATEAFF.

This clonotype was observed a few times. This chain uses TRBV5-4 with TRBJ1-1; D might be TRBD1 (5 bases). The CDR3 covers 11 residues. CDR1 SGHNT and CDR2 YYREEE come from the germline V gene (reference sequence). CDR3 loop: CVGGGVTEAFF. The CDR3, as DNA: TGTGTCGGGGGGGGGGTCACTGAAGCTTTCTTT.

This clonotype was recorded a few times. The V gene is TRBV6-5, the J gene TRBJ2-7; 7 bases align to TRBD1. The germline V gene has CDR1 MNHEY and CDR2 SVGAGI. V gave up 6 bases and J gave up 3 bases; unmatched junction bases: 8. The CDR3 is made up of 14 amino acids. CDR3 residues: CASRLDRDFYEQYF. DNA of the CDR3: TGTGCCAGCAGGCTCGACAGGGATTTCTACGAGCAGTACTTC.

The genes are TRBV9 and TRBJ1-2; 7 bases agree with TRBD1. V gave up 2 bases and J gave up 0 bases; unmatched junction bases: 4. Germline V CDR1 and CDR2: SGDLS, YYNGEE. CDR3 length: 15 residues. CDR3 amino acids: CASSVWDRTNYGYTF. The CDR3 DNA reads as TGTGCCAGCAGCGTGTGGGACAGAACTAACTATGGCTACACCTTC.

The chain is built from TRBV5-1 and TRBJ2-1; TRBD1 agrees at 12 bases. This CDR3 comprises 16 residues. Germline V CDR1 and CDR2: SGHRS, YFSETQ. Trimming at V came to 0 bases and at J to 8 bases, leaving 6 bases not matched to a gene. The CDR3 protein is CASSLVGGQGAHEQFF. The CDR3, as DNA: TGCGCCAGCAGCTTGGTAGGGGGACAGGGGGCCCATGAGCAGTTCTTC.

V is TRBV25-1 and J is TRBJ2-5; D gene unclear. The germline V and J ends were trimmed by 5 bases and 4 bases, with 20 bases remaining between them. This CDR3 contains 16 residues. The germline V gene has CDR1 MGHDK and CDR2 SYGVNS. This CDR3 is CASSTLGDDEPETQYF. CDR3 DNA: TGTGCCAGCAGTACCCTCGGAGACGACGAGCCAGAGACCCAGTACTTC.

The chain joins TRBV2 to TRBJ1-1; a possible D gene is TRBD1 (6 bases). This CDR3 is built from 10 residues. Germline V CDR1 and CDR2: SNHLY, FYNNEI. V was clipped by 4 bases and J by 10 bases, with 7 bases between them. The CDR3 region has the DNA TGTGCCAGCAGTGGCAGGGGAGCTTTCTTT. It yields the protein CASSGRGAFF.

The rearrangement joins TRBV6-8 to TRBJ1-5, with a tentative D call TRBD1 (5 bases). This CDR3 comprises 13 residues. Deletions cut 0 bases from V and 12 bases from J, with 12 bases between. Germline V gene data show CDR1 as MNHGY and CDR2 as SAAAGT. The CDR3 DNA reads as TGTGCCAGCAGTTACTCCCCCGTGGGGGACCAGCATTTT. It specifies CASSYSPVGDQHF.

This clonotype was recorded once. This chain links TRBV13 with TRBJ1-2; 7 bases are shared with TRBD1. The germline V gene has CDR1 PRHDT and CDR2 FYEKMQ (reference sequence). V shed 3 bases and J 7 bases; nucleotides not matched to a gene: 8. This CDR3 region has 14 residues. In nucleotides, the CDR3 is TGTGCCAGCAGCTTCACCGGGACAGCGTCTGGCTACACCTTC. Protein sequence: CASSFTGTASGYTF.

This clonotype was recorded a few times. V usage is TRBV9 and J usage is TRBJ2-3; no definite D call. Germline V gene sequence: CDR1 SGDLS, CDR2 YYNGEE. V was cut by 4 bases and J by 2 bases, with 14 bases left in between. The CDR3 sequence is 15 residues long. This CDR3 reads CASSPSDRYTDTQYF. Here the CDR3 DNA reads TGTGCCAGCAGCCCCTCGGACCGATACACAGATACGCAGTATTTT. Variable domain in full (rest from reference TRBV9 and TRBJ2-3): DSGVTQTPKHLITATGQRVTLRCSPRSGDLSVYWYQQSLDQGLQFLIQYYNGEERAKGNILERFSAQQFPDLHSELNLSSLELGDSALYFCASSPSDRYTDTQYFGPGTRLTVL.

The chain has TRBV7-6 and TRBJ2-7; 7 positions match TRBD2. There are 13 residues in the CDR3. Germline V gene sequence: CDR1 SGHVS, CDR2 FNYEAQ. V was clipped by 3 bases and J by 7 bases; unmatched bases: 6. DNA of the CDR3: TGTGCCAGCAGCTTGGATATAGCGGGTGAGCAGTACTTC. It translates to CASSLDIAGEQYF.

The chain carries TRBV4-1 and TRBJ2-3, with D possibly matching TRBD2 (5 bases). The CDR3 spans 16 residues. Trimming shortened V by 6 bases and J by 2 bases, and 18 bases separated the two germline ends. Germline-derived CDR1 and CDR2 are MGHRA and YSYEKL. CDR3 sequence reads: CASSYPGPGNTDTQYF. The CDR3 DNA sequence: TGCGCCAGCAGTTACCCGGGCCCCGGGAACACAGATACGCAGTATTTT.

The chain recombines TRBV29-1 with TRBJ2-2; 7 nucleotides align to TRBD2. Trimming at V came to 8 bases and at J to 7 bases, leaving 10 bases not matched to a gene. The CDR3 has 13 amino acids. CDR1 is SQVTM and CDR2 is ANQGSEA in the germline V gene. DNA for the CDR3: TGCAGCTTTTCTCAGCGGGGAAACGGGGAGCTGTTTTTT. As protein: CSFSQRGNGELFF.

The V gene is TRBV27, the J gene TRBJ2-1; 7 bases align to TRBD1. This CDR3 spans 16 amino acids. V shed 5 bases and J 2 bases; nucleotides not matched to a gene: 9. Germline lookup yields CDR1 MNHEY and CDR2 SMNVEV (reference sequence). CDR3 DNA: TGTGCCAGCAGTGGAACCCTTAGGGGGCCCTACAATGAGCAGTTCTTC. Protein product: CASSGTLRGPYNEQFF.

The chain recombines TRBV19 with TRBJ1-2, with TRBD1 as a possible D gene (5 bases). Trimming took off 1 base at V and 4 bases at J, with 16 bases between the two ends. Germline CDR1 and CDR2: LNHDA and SQIVND (reference sequence). The CDR3 length is 16 residues. CDR3 nucleotide sequence: TGTGCCAGTAGTATAGGGGACTACCAAGCGGGCTATGGCTACACCTTC. Its translation: CASSIGDYQAGYGYTF.

This chain connects TRBV12-3 or TRBV12-4 to TRBJ2-2; D might be TRBD2 (5 bases). V was trimmed by 3 bases and J by 6 bases, leaving 20 bases between them. The CDR3 consists of 17 residues. CDR3 nucleotide sequence: TGTGCCAGCAGTTTCGCCCCTGGGGTAGCGTCGGCCGGGGAGCTGTTTTTT. It encodes CASSFAPGVASAGELFF.

CDR3 amino acids: CASSRQWGYQETQYF. The CDR3 nucleotides read TGCGCCAGCAGCCGCCAATGGGGGTACCAAGAGACCCAGTACTTC. This chain connects TRBV4-1 to TRBJ2-5; D may correspond to TRBD1 or TRBD2 (5 bases each). Trimming stripped 4 bases from V and 0 bases from J, with 12 bases between. Germline CDR1 MGHRA, CDR2 YSYEKL. CDR3 length equals 15 residues.

In its sample, this clonotype was seen a few times. The genes are TRBV6-6 and TRBJ2-3, with 8 nucleotides matching TRBD1. V shed 8 bases and J 4 bases; nucleotides not matched to a gene: 11. The germline gives CDR1 MNHNY, CDR2 SVGAGI (reference sequence). The CDR3 is made up of 15 amino acids. The CDR3 loop is CASPNMDRVADTQYF. CDR3 coding DNA: TGTGCCAGCCCTAACATGGACAGGGTGGCAGATACGCAGTATTTT.

The V call is TRBV2, the J call TRBJ2-5, with D hard to call. V was cut by 6 bases and J by 5 bases, with 10 bases left in between. Germline CDR1 is SNHLY and CDR2 is FYNNEI. The CDR3 is 12 residues long. The CDR3 spells CASRLSWETQYF. The CDR3 nucleotides read TGTGCCAGCAGATTGTCGTGGGAGACCCAGTACTTC.

This clonotype has only a few counts. The gene calls are TRBV7-9 and TRBJ2-7; possibly TRBD2 for D (5 bases). CDR3 size: 15 residues. CDR1 is SEHNR and CDR2 is FQNEAQ in the germline V gene (reference sequence). Trimming took 5 bases from V and 1 from J, leaving 15 bases between them. The CDR3 protein is CASSGRTRESYEQYF. CDR3 in DNA: TGTGCCAGCAGCGGGCGAACTAGGGAGTCCTACGAGCAGTACTTC.

Many counts were recorded for this clonotype. This chain connects TRBV7-2 to TRBJ1-5; no clear D. Germline CDR1 and CDR2: SGHTA and FQGNSA. The CDR3 runs 16 residues. Trimming took off 5 bases at V and 0 bases at J, with 14 bases between the two ends. The CDR3, as DNA: TGTGCCAGCAGCCCGGGAGTAGACTATAGCAATCAGCCCCAGCATTTT. Its protein product is CASSPGVDYSNQPQHF.

This clonotype has only a few counts. The chain joins TRBV6-2 or TRBV6-3 to TRBJ2-2; 9 bases fit TRBD1. This CDR3 has 14 residues. V lost 9 bases to trimming and J lost 2 bases; unmatched junction nucleotides: 4. Germline V gene sequence: CDR1 MNHEY, CDR2 SVGEGT. Here the CDR3 reads CASMTGGNTGELFF. The CDR3 DNA reads as TGTGCCAGTATGACAGGGGGAAACACCGGGGAGCTGTTTTTT.

Regarding this clonotype: One end of the junction does not line up with germline, which may come from a read error. The chain combines TRBV5-6 with TRBJ2-2; 9 nucleotides align to TRBD1. The CDR3 extends over 15 amino acids. CDR1 and CDR2 (germline): SGHDT, YYEEEE. The CDR3 spells CANSLGTGFTGELFF. In nucleotides, the CDR3 is TGTGCCAACAGCCTAGGGACAGGGTTCACCGGGGAGCTGTTTTTT. Combining the CDR3 with reference TRBV5-6 and TRBJ2-2 gives the whole variable domain DAGVTQSPTHLIKTRGQQVTLRCSPKSGHDTVSWYQQALGQGPQFIFQYYEEEERQRGNFPDRFSGHQFPNYSSELNVNALLLGDSALYLCANSLGTGFTGELFFGEGSRLTVL.

The sample holds a few counts of this clonotype. J is TRBJ2-5 and V is TRBV6-1; unclear D gene. V gave up 5 bases and J gave up 2 bases, with 9 bases separating them. The CDR3 is made up of 13 amino acids. Germline V gene sequence: CDR1 MNHNS, CDR2 SASEGT. CDR3 nucleotide sequence: TGTGCCAGCAGTTATGATCTACAAGAGACCCAGTACTTC. This translates into CASSYDLQETQYF.

This chain uses TRBV28 with TRBJ2-7; D is uncertain. Germline assignment: CDR1 MDHEN and CDR2 SYDVKM. Trimming pared 3 bases from V and 1 base from J, leaving 25 bases between. The CDR3 sequence is 19 residues long. DNA for the CDR3: TGTGCCAGCAGTTTTCGACGGACGGCGCCGACCGTCAATTCCTACGAGCAGTACGTC. Translation: CASSFRRTAPTVNSYEQYV.

This clonotype was observed a few times. J is TRBJ1-5 and V is TRBV12-3 or TRBV12-4, with unresolved D. The CDR3 is 15 amino acids. V lost 2 bases and J 0 bases, leaving 8 bases between the germline ends. CDR3 amino acids: CASSLRGISNQPQHF. In DNA form, the CDR3 reads TGTGCCAGCAGTTTAAGAGGGATTAGCAATCAGCCCCAGCATTTT.

This clonotype came up a few times. The chain couples TRBV6-5 to TRBJ2-3; D unresolved. Germline V lookup: CDR1 MNHEY, CDR2 SVGAGI. Trimming took 7 bases from V and 6 from J, leaving 8 bases between them. The CDR3 is 11 amino acids. The CDR3 DNA follows: TGTGCCAGCACCCTGGTGGATACGCAGTATTTT. Its protein is CASTLVDTQYF.

This clonotype was found a few times. The V and J genes are TRBV28 and TRBJ2-7; 8 nucleotides line up with TRBD2. Unmatched junction bases numbered 2, after V lost 4 bases and J lost 0 bases. Per the germline V gene, CDR1 is MDHEN and CDR2 is SYDVKM. This CDR3 spans 14 amino acids. CDR3 region: CASSYSGDSYEQYF. The CDR3 DNA is TGTGCCAGCAGTTATAGCGGGGACTCCTACGAGCAGTACTTC.

This CDR3 is CASSFGTHYNEQFF. The DNA of the CDR3 is TGTGCCAGCAGTTTTGGGACACATTACAATGAGCAGTTCTTC. This chain connects TRBV27 to TRBJ2-1; TRBD1 might be the D (6 bases). The CDR3 has 14 residues. V was pared by 3 bases and J by 4 bases, with 10 bases between. Germline V gene lookup returns CDR1 MNHEY and CDR2 SMNVEV (reference sequence).

This clonotype has just a few counts. The chain combines TRBV7-9 with TRBJ2-7; 14 bases match TRBD2. Per the germline V gene, CDR1 is SEHNR and CDR2 is FQNEAQ (reference sequence). CDR3 length: 20 amino acids. With V trimmed by 2 bases and J by 0 bases, 12 bases remained unmatched. The DNA for the CDR3 is TGTGCCAGCAGCTTACCGTCGGGACTAGCGGGGGCTCAAAGCTCCTACGAGCAGTACTTC. Protein product: CASSLPSGLAGAQSSYEQYF.